This entry lists 6 T cell receptor beta chains sequenced from one sample in a study of T cells in Graves' hyperthyroidism and ophthalmopathy. The CDR3 regions of TCR beta were amplified from RNA transcripts. An initial round of RT-PCR targeting the TCR CDR3 relied on the HTBI primer set. In TCRdb, the multiplex PCR reads were re-called with MiXCR into one record per CDR3 protein. The sample yields about 200,000 distinct CDR3 sequences, about 17% seen once. The specimen sequenced was blood. The receptors derive from a woman in her 50s with Graves' hyperthyroidism.

This clonotype was seen ten or more times. V is TRBV27 and J is TRBJ2-7; possible D gene TRBD2, 5 bases. The germline V gene encodes CDR1 MNHEY and CDR2 SMNVEV (reference sequence). Trimming cost V 2 bases and J 5 bases, with 16 bases left between them. This CDR3 is 15 amino acids long. This CDR3 reads CASSLQSGFGDEQYF. DNA for the CDR3: TGTGCCAGCAGTTTACAATCGGGGTTTGGGGACGAGCAGTACTTC.

This clonotype was seen once. V and J are TRBV20-1 and TRBJ2-7; 9 nucleotides align to TRBD2. This CDR3 contains 14 residues. J lost 0 bases, V lost 5 bases, and 5 bases had no gene match. Germline V gene lookup returns CDR1 DFQATT and CDR2 SNEGSKA (reference sequence). CDR3 sequence: CSAPRLADSYEQYF. The CDR3 bases are TGCAGTGCTCCAAGACTAGCGGACTCCTACGAGCAGTACTTC.

This chain uses TRBV14 with TRBJ1-1; TRBD1 agrees at 11 bases. V was clipped by 3 bases and J by 5 bases; unmatched bases: 8. Germline lookup yields CDR1 SGHDN and CDR2 FVKESK. CDR3 length: 16 amino acids. The CDR3 loop reads CASSQRTGTGGTEAFF. CDR3 nucleotides: TGTGCCAGCAGCCAGAGAACCGGGACAGGGGGGACTGAAGCTTTCTTT.

This clonotype was seen at least ten times. The chain combines TRBV18 with TRBJ1-1; D is unclear. Trimming stripped 5 bases from V and 0 bases from J, with 19 bases between. The CDR3 contains 17 residues. Per germline, CDR1 KGHSH and CDR2 LQKENI. The CDR3 protein is CASSSRPVPIMNTEAFF. In DNA, the CDR3 is TGTGCCAGCTCATCACGCCCGGTCCCCATAATGAACACTGAAGCTTTCTTT.

The chain recombines TRBV15 with TRBJ2-1; tentative D call: TRBD2 (5 bases). V dropped 4 bases and J dropped 7 bases, with 8 bases sitting between them. Looked up from germline, CDR1 is LNHNV and CDR2 is YYDKDF (reference sequence). This CDR3 has 12 amino acids. CDR3: CATSIWENEQFF. CDR3 bases: TGTGCCACCAGCATTTGGGAGAATGAGCAGTTCTTC.

The table lists this clonotype with many counts. CDR3 protein: CASSWGLAEAFF. The DNA for the CDR3 is TGTGCCAGCAGCTGGGGACTCGCTGAAGCTTTCTTT. V and J are TRBV5-6 and TRBJ1-1, with D tentatively TRBD1 (5 bases). CDR3 length: 12 residues. Germline lookup yields CDR1 SGHDT and CDR2 YYEEEE. The ends were cut back, 3 bases at V and 6 bases at J, with 9 bases in the middle.